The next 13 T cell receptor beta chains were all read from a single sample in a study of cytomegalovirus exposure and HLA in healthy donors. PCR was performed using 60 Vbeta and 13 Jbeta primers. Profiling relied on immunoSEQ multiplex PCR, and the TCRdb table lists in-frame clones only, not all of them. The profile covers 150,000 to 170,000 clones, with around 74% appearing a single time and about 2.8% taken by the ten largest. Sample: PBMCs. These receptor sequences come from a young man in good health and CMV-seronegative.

Here the CDR3 DNA reads TGTGCCAGCAGCTTGTGGGGACAGAACTATTTGCCCCAGCATTTT. Its translation: CASSLWGQNYLPQHF. The chain combines TRBV5-6 with TRBJ1-5; TRBD1 matches 7 bases. Germline V gives CDR1 SGHDT, CDR2 YYEEEE. V gave up 1 base and J gave up 9 bases; unmatched junction bases: 10. This CDR3 comprises 15 residues.

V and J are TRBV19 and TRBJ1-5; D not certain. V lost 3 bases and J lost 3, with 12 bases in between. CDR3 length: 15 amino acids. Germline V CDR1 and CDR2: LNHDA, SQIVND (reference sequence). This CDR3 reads CASSIWRLPNQPQHF. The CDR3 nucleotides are TGTGCCAGTAGTATTTGGCGGTTACCCAATCAGCCCCAGCATTTT.

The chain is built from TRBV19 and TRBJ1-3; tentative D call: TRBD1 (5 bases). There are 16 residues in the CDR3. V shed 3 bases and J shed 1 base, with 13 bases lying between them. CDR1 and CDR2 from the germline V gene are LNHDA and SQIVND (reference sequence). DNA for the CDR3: TGTGCCAGTAGTATCACCGGGGGACCTTCTGGAAACACCATATATTTT. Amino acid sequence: CASSITGGPSGNTIYF.

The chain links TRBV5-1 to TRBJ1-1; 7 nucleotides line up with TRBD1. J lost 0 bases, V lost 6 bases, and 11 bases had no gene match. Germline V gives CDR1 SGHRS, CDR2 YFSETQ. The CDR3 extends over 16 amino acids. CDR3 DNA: TGCGCCAGCAAAAGTCGACAGGGTGAAATGAACACTGAAGCTTTCTTT. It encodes CASKSRQGEMNTEAFF.

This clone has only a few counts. CDR3 coding DNA: TGTGCCAGCAATAAACCCGTGGGGGACTCCTATGGCTACACCTTC. Translated, it gives CASNKPVGDSYGYTF. The V and J genes are TRBV6-6 and TRBJ1-2, with a weak D call TRBD1 (5 bases). V was trimmed by 7 bases and J by 4 bases, leaving 19 bases between them. Germline-derived CDR1 and CDR2 are MNHNY and SVGAGI (reference sequence). The CDR3 length is 15 residues.

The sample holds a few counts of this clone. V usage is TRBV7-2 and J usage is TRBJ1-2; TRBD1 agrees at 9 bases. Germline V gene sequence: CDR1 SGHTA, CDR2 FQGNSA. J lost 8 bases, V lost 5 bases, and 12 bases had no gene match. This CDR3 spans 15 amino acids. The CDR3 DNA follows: TGTGCCAGCAGCCAAAGGCCGGGACAGGGCCAAGGCTACACCTTC. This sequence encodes CASSQRPGQGQGYTF. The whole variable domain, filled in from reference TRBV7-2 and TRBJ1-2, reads GAGVSQSPSNKVTEKGKDVELRCDPISGHTALYWYRQSLGQGLEFLIYFQGNSAPDKSGLPSDRFSAERTGGSVSTLTIQRTQQEDSAVYLCASSQRPGQGQGYTFGSGTRLTVV.

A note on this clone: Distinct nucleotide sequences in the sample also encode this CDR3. For the CDR3, the DNA is TGTGCCAGTAGTATGGGCAGTGTGGGAGGCTACGAGCAGTACTTC. Protein sequence: CASSMGSVGGYEQYF. The chain carries TRBV19 and TRBJ2-7; D perhaps matches TRBD2 (6 bases). Germline V gene data show CDR1 as LNHDA and CDR2 as SQIVND (reference sequence). V was clipped by 3 bases and J by 3 bases, with 15 bases between them. This CDR3 comprises 15 residues.

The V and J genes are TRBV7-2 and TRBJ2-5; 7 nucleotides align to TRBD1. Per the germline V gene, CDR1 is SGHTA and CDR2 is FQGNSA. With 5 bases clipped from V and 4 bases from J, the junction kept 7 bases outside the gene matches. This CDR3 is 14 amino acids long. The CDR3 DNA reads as TGTGCCAGCAGCACGCAACAGGGGAGAGAGACCCAGTACTTC. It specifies CASSTQQGRETQYF.

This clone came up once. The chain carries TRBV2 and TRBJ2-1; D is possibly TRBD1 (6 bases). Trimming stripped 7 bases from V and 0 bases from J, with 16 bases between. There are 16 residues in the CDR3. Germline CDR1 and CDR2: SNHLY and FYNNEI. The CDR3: CASIYRADSSYNEQFF. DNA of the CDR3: TGTGCCAGCATTTACAGGGCTGATAGCTCCTACAATGAGCAGTTCTTC.

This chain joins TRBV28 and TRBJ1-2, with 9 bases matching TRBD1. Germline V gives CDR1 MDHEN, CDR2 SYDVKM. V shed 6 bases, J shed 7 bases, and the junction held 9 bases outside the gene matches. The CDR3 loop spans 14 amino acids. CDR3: CASSLPGQGLGYTF. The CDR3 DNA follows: TGTGCCAGCAGCCTTCCGGGACAGGGTCTTGGCTACACCTTC.

CDR3 in DNA: TGTGCCAGCTCACCCTCAAACAGGGGGCGGAATGAAAAACTGTTTTTT. As protein: CASSPSNRGRNEKLFF. The chain has TRBV18 and TRBJ1-4; 9 nucleotides line up with TRBD1. CDR3 length equals 16 residues. The V gene's germline CDR1 is KGHSH and CDR2 LQKENI. V dropped 3 bases and J dropped 5; count of bases not matched to a gene: 7. The entire variable domain, with the rest obtained from reference TRBV18 and TRBJ1-4, is as follows: NAGVMQNPRHLVRRRGQEARLRCSPMKGHSHVYWYRQLPEEGLKFMVYLQKENIIDESGMPKERFSAEFPKEGPSILRIQQVVRGDSAAYFCASSPSNRGRNEKLFFGSGTQLSVL.

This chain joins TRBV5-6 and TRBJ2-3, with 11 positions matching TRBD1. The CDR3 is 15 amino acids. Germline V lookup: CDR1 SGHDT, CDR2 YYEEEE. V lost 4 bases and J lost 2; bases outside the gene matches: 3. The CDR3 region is CASSRTGGNTDTQYF. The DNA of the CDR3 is TGTGCCAGCAGCCGGACAGGGGGCAACACAGATACGCAGTATTTT.

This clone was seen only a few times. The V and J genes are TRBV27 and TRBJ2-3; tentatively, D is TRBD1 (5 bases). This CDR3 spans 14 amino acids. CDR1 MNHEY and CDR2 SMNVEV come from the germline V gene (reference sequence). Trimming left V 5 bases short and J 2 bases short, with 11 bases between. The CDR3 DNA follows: TGTGCCAGCAGTCAAGGGGTTTTCACAGATACGCAGTATTTT. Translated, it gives CASSQGVFTDTQYF.